The next 15 T cell receptor beta chains were all read from a single sample in a study of shared clonotypes between healthy human individuals (dated by TCRdb to about 2020). Libraries were prepared through the immunoSEQ multiplex PCR assay. As stored in TCRdb, this immuneACCESS dataset retains in-frame rearrangements with V and J assigned. A fraction of the clones does not appear; measured against another copy, unresolved V genes explain less than half of the discrepancy, and the remainder lacks a known reason. The sample has about 710,000 clones on record, approximately 72% of them singletons. The ten largest account for around 1.7% of the sample. Sequences were obtained from memory CD4+ T cells sorted from blood. Per the publication, the cell subset or site label means: CD45RA-negative fraction. These receptors all stem from a young woman in good health.

DNA for the CDR3: TGTGCCAGTAGTATTACCGGGACCCAGCGGGCCTACGAGCAGTACTTC. Its protein product is CASSITGTQRAYEQYF. The rearrangement uses TRBV19 and TRBJ2-7, with TRBD2 as a possible D gene (6 bases). The CDR3 is 16 residues long. CDR1 is LNHDA and CDR2 is SQIVND in the germline V gene (reference sequence). V lost 3 bases and J lost 2, with 17 bases in between.

The genes are TRBV6-1 and TRBJ1-1; D is unresolved. CDR3 length equals 16 residues. Germline V CDR1 and CDR2: MNHNS, SASEGT. With 2 bases removed from V and 1 base from J, the gap between germline ends came to 14 bases. CDR3: CASSEQMGRGNTEAFF. In DNA form, the CDR3 reads TGTGCCAGCAGTGAACAAATGGGTCGCGGGAACACTGAAGCTTTCTTT.

The chain employs TRBV4-1 and TRBJ2-7; TRBD1 agrees at 9 bases. The V and J ends lost 1 base and 5 bases, in that order; junction bases with no gene match: 6. The germline V gene encodes CDR1 MGHRA and CDR2 YSYEKL. CDR3 length: 15 residues. CDR3 sequence reads: CASSQAGQGLNEQYF. The CDR3 DNA follows: TGCGCCAGCAGCCAAGCGGGACAGGGTCTGAACGAGCAGTACTTC.

The gene calls are TRBV6-6 and TRBJ1-4; the match to TRBD1 covers 7 bases. Trimming took 10 bases from V and 8 from J; bases not matched to a gene: 19. The CDR3 contains 16 residues. Looked up from germline, CDR1 is MNHNY and CDR2 is SVGAGI (reference sequence). This CDR3 is CATQGHFGTDSEKLFF. CDR3 DNA: TGTGCCACCCAAGGGCATTTCGGGACAGATTCGGAAAAACTGTTTTTT.

The chain uses TRBV5-8 and TRBJ2-3, with a possible D match to TRBD2 (5 bases). The CDR3 runs to 17 residues. The V gene lost 0 bases and the J gene lost 0 bases, with 14 bases spanning the gap. From germline, CDR1 is SGHTS and CDR2 YDEGEE. Here the CDR3 reads CASSLGYRRGSTDTQYF. As DNA, the CDR3 is TGTGCCAGCAGCTTGGGATATCGTCGGGGTAGCACAGATACGCAGTATTTT. The full variable domain, with the rest looked up from reference TRBV5-8 and TRBJ2-3, is EAGVTQSPTHLIKTRGQQATLRCSPISGHTSVYWYQQALGLGLQFLLWYDEGEERNRGNFPPRFSGRQFPNYSSELNVNALELEDSALYLCASSLGYRRGSTDTQYFGPGTRLTVL.

This clone was detected a few times. CDR3 amino acids: CASSLLGTGANVLTF. The CDR3 DNA reads as TGTGCCAGCAGTTTATTAGGGACTGGGGCCAACGTCCTGACTTTC. The J gene is TRBJ2-6, the V gene TRBV28; D is unclear. The CDR3 runs to 15 residues. The germline V gene has CDR1 MDHEN and CDR2 SYDVKM. The ends were cut back, 1 base at V and 2 bases at J, with 6 bases in the middle.

This chain joins TRBV28 and TRBJ1-2; TRBD1 might be the D (5 bases). The CDR3 consists of 19 residues. Germline loops: CDR1 MDHEN, CDR2 SYDVKM. The V and J ends lost 3 bases and 7 bases respectively, with 30 bases between them. The CDR3 DNA follows: TGTGCCAGCAGTTTTAGTATGGGTGGCAGGGTAAGGTTGGACTTTGGCTACACCTTC. Translating gives CASSFSMGGRVRLDFGYTF.

This rearrangement joins TRBV7-6 to TRBJ2-5; 9 nucleotides agree with TRBD2. Per the germline V gene, CDR1 is SGHVS and CDR2 is FNYEAQ. The CDR3 loop spans 20 amino acids. With 2 bases clipped from V and 2 bases from J, the junction kept 18 bases outside the gene matches. The CDR3 is CASSLNIRAGGMRTQETQYF. CDR3 DNA sequence: TGTGCCAGCAGCTTAAATATTCGAGCGGGAGGAATGCGGACACAAGAGACCCAGTACTTC.

The V call is TRBV2, the J call TRBJ2-7; 7 nucleotides line up with TRBD1. V was pared by 1 base and J by 2 bases, with 2 bases of the junction left unmatched. From germline, CDR1 is SNHLY and CDR2 FYNNEI. This CDR3 is built from 14 residues. The DNA of the CDR3 is TGTGCCAGCAGTGAAGGGGACAGACCCTACGAGCAGTACTTC. Translation: CASSEGDRPYEQYF. Combining the CDR3 with reference TRBV2 and TRBJ2-7 gives the whole variable domain EPEVTQTPSHQVTQMGQEVILRCVPISNHLYFYWYRQILGQKVEFLVSFYNNEISEKSEIFDDQFSVERPDGSNFTLKIRSTKLEDSAMYFCASSEGDRPYEQYFGPGTRLTVT.

There are a few counts of this clone. This chain joins TRBV4-2 and TRBJ2-7, with TRBD2 identical over 11 bases. Germline CDR1 and CDR2: LGHNA and YNFKEQ. This CDR3 is built from 16 residues. Trimming cost V 1 base and J 5 bases; bases outside gene matches: 7. The CDR3 region is CASSQGDSGRVDEQYF. Written as DNA, the CDR3 is TGTGCCAGCAGCCAAGGTGATAGCGGGAGGGTCGACGAGCAGTACTTC.

The chain is built from TRBV7-8 and TRBJ1-2; a weak D match, TRBD1 (5 bases). Germline loops: CDR1 SGHVS, CDR2 FQNEAQ. Trimming shortened V by 3 bases and J by 7 bases, and 15 bases separated the two germline ends. The CDR3 runs to 14 residues. The CDR3 DNA sequence: TGTGCCAGCAGCTTTCAGGGCTCTTCCCTTGGCTACACCTTC. It specifies CASSFQGSSLGYTF.

CDR3 bases: TGTGCCAGCAGCTTAGCGGCGGAGGGCACAGATACGCAGTATTTT. Residues: CASSLAAEGTDTQYF. The rearrangement uses TRBV11-2 and TRBJ2-3; D perhaps matches TRBD2 (5 bases). Germline V lookup: CDR1 SGHAT, CDR2 FQNNGV. The CDR3 spans 15 residues. The germline V and J ends were trimmed by 1 base and 1 base, with 9 bases remaining between them.

The table lists this clone with a few counts. The chain combines TRBV19 with TRBJ2-6; a possible D gene is TRBD1 (6 bases). The V gene lost 5 bases and the J gene lost 1 base, with 12 bases spanning the gap. Germline V gives CDR1 LNHDA, CDR2 SQIVND (reference sequence). The CDR3 spans 16 residues. Here the CDR3 reads CASSLFRGSGANVLTF. CDR3 bases: TGTGCCAGTAGTCTCTTCAGGGGTTCTGGGGCCAACGTCCTGACTTTC.

The J gene is TRBJ2-5, the V gene TRBV4-2; D unresolved. Germline V gene lookup returns CDR1 LGHNA and CDR2 YNFKEQ. Trimming removed 0 bases from V and 4 bases from J, with 12 bases in between. The CDR3 consists of 15 residues. The CDR3 reads CASSQDLRRGETQYF. CDR3 sequence (DNA): TGTGCCAGCAGCCAAGATCTTCGGAGAGGAGAGACCCAGTACTTC.

The CDR3 spells CASSPHLQHERGYTF. In nucleotides, the CDR3 is TGTGCCAGCAGTCCCCACTTACAGCACGAAAGAGGCTACACCTTC. The chain employs TRBV28 and TRBJ1-2; D gene ambiguous. Between the trimmed V and J ends, which lost 5 bases and 8 bases, there was a span of 21 bases. Germline CDR1 MDHEN, CDR2 SYDVKM. The CDR3 consists of 15 residues.